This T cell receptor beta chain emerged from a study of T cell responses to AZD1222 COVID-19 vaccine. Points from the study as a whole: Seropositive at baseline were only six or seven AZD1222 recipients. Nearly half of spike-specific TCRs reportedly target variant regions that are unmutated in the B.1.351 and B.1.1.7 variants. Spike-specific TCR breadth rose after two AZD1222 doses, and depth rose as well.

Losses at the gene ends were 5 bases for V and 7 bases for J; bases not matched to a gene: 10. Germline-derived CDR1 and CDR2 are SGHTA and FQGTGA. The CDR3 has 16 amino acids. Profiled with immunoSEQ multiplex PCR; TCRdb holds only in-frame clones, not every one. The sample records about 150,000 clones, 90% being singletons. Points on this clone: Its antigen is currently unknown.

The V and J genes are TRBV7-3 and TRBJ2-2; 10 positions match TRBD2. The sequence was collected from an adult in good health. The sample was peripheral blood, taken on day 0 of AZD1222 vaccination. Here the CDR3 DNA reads TGTGCCAGCAGCACTAACCCTAGCGGGAGTGGCGGGGAGCTGTTTTTT. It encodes CASSTNPSGSGGELFF. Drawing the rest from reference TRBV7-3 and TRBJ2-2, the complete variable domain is GAGVSQTPSNKVTEKGKYVELRCDPISGHTALYWYRQSLGQGPEFLIYFQGTGAADDSGLPNDRFFAVRPEGSVSTLKIQRTERGDSAVYLCASSTNPSGSGGELFFGEGSRLTVL.